The 5 T cell receptor beta chains given below trace back to one sample, sequenced in a study of shared clonotypes between healthy human individuals. TCRdb's table, derived via immunoSEQ multiplex PCR, lists solely in-frame clones and lacks some. The data hold hundreds of thousands of clones, with around 74% observed a single time. What was sequenced was memory CD4+ T cells sorted from blood. Subset in this sample: CD45RA-negative fraction. The receptors originated from a woman younger than 45 in good health.

This clone was seen a handful of times. V and J are TRBV7-9 and TRBJ2-3; 11 bases are shared with TRBD2. The V segment lost 8 bases and the J segment 4 bases; nucleotides outside the gene matches: 8. CDR3 length: 15 amino acids. The germline CDR1 and CDR2 sequences are SEHNR and FQNEAQ (reference sequence). The CDR3 sequence: CASSLAGDRPDTQYF. CDR3 in DNA: TGTGCCAGCTCACTAGCGGGAGACCGACCAGATACGCAGTATTTT.

This sequence joins TRBV4-2 and TRBJ1-2; D gene unclear. Trimming stripped 1 base from V and 8 bases from J, with 11 bases between. Germline V gene lookup returns CDR1 LGHNA and CDR2 YNFKEQ. This CDR3 region has 13 residues. For the CDR3, the DNA is TGTGCCAGCAGCCAAGGATCGGCGATCGGCTACACCTTC. Residues: CASSQGSAIGYTF.

This chain uses TRBV5-1 with TRBJ2-1; D gene uncertain. V was cut by 0 bases and J by 5 bases, with 6 bases left in between. The V gene's germline CDR1 is SGHRS and CDR2 YFSETQ. The CDR3 extends over 13 amino acids. DNA of the CDR3: TGCGCCAGCAGCTTGGAAGCGAACAATGAGCAGTTCTTC. Translated: CASSLEANNEQFF.

The chain couples TRBV19 to TRBJ1-1; D is ambiguous. Deletions cut 6 bases from V and 4 bases from J, with 18 bases between. This CDR3 spans 15 amino acids. The germline V gene encodes CDR1 LNHDA and CDR2 SQIVND (reference sequence). CDR3 amino acids: CASRGIGIGITEAFF. Here the CDR3 DNA reads TGTGCCAGTAGGGGTATTGGGATAGGGATCACTGAAGCTTTCTTT.

The table lists this clone with a count of one. The V gene is TRBV9, the J gene TRBJ2-5; maybe TRBD1 (5 bases). The germline V gene encodes CDR1 SGDLS and CDR2 YYNGEE. V gave up 0 bases and J gave up 4 bases, with 13 bases separating them. The CDR3 has 15 amino acids. CDR3 sequence (DNA): TGTGCCAGCAGCGTAGGGCAGGGATGGGGAGAGACCCAGTACTTC. Its protein is CASSVGQGWGETQYF.